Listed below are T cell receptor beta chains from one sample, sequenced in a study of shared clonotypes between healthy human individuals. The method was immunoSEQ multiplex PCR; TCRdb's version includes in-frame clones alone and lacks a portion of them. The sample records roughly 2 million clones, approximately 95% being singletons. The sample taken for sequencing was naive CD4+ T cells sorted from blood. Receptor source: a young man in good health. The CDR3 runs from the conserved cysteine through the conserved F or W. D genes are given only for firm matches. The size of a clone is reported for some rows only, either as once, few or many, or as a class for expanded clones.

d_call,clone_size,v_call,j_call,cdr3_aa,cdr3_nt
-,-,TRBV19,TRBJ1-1,CASSIRATGPLEAFF,TGTGCCAGTAGTATCCGGGCGACAGGCCCCCTTGAAGCTTTCTTT
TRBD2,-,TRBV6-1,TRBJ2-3,CASSEPGGQGWAQYF,TGTGCCAGCAGTGAGCCGGGGGGGCAGGGCTGGGCGCAGTATTTT
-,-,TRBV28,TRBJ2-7,CASSKGVLYEQYF,TGTGCCAGCAGTAAGGGGGTATTATACGAGCAGTACTTC
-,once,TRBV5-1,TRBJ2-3,CASSQGTYYTDTQYF,TGCGCCAGCAGCCAAGGGACATATTACACAGATACGCAGTATTTT
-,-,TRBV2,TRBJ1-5,CASSEGADTGFNQPQHF,TGTGCCAGCAGTGAAGGGGCCGATACAGGCTTCAATCAGCCCCAGCATTTT
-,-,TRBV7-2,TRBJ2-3,CASSRGGGSLTQYF,TGTGCCAGCAGCAGGGGAGGGGGCTCGCTTACGCAGTATTTT
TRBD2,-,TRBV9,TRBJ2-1,CASTSGGVNEQFF,TGTGCCAGCACGTCGGGAGGGGTCAATGAGCAGTTCTTC
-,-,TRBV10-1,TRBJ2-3,CASSNPPSDLSTDTQYF,TGCGCCAGCAGTAACCCCCCTAGTGACCTCAGCACAGATACGCAGTATTTT
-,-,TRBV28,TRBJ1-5,CASSFRAGAQPQHF,TGTGCCAGCAGTTTCCGGGCAGGGGCCCAGCCCCAGCATTTT
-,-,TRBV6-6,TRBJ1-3,CASTPRGVGNTIYF,TGTGCCAGCACCCCGAGAGGGGTGGGAAACACCATATATTTT
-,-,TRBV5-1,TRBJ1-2,CASSSRQGDGYTF,TGCGCCAGCAGCTCCCGGCAGGGAGATGGCTACACCTTC
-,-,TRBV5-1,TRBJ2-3,CASKVGLGTDTQYF,TGCGCCAGCAAGGTGGGGTTGGGCACAGATACGCAGTATTTT
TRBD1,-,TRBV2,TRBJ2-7,CASSKDRGYEQYF,TGTGCCAGCAGCAAAGACAGGGGGTACGAGCAGTACTTC
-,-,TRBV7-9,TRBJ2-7,CASSFRGQEGPKYF,TGTGCCAGCAGCTTTAGGGGACAAGAAGGTCCCAAGTACTTC
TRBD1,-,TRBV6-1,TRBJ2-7,CASGGDRGQSSEQYF,TGTGCCAGCGGGGGGGACAGGGGGCAATCCAGCGAGCAGTACTTC
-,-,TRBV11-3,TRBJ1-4,CASSPDRLTNEKLFF,TGTGCCAGCAGCCCAGACCGTTTAACTAATGAAAAACTGTTTTTT
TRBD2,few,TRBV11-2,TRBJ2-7,CASSSRPGTIYEQYF,TGTGCCAGCAGTTCTCGACCGGGGACTATCTACGAGCAGTACTTC
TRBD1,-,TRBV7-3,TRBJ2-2,CASSLDRVGTGELFF,TGTGCCAGCAGCTTAGACAGGGTGGGCACCGGGGAGCTGTTTTTT
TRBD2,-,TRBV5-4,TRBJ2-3,CASRPGLAGGRTDTQYF,TGTGCCAGCAGACCCGGACTAGCGGGAGGACGCACAGATACGCAGTATTTT
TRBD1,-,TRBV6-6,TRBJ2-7,CASSYSRGQYEQYF,TGTGCCAGCAGTTACTCCAGGGGGCAGTACGAGCAGTACTTC
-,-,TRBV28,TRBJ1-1,CASGWRDTEAFF,TGTGCCAGCGGCTGGAGGGACACTGAAGCTTTCTTT
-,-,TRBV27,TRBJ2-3,CASSPPRGRGRSSTDTQYF,TGTGCCAGCAGTCCCCCCCGAGGCCGGGGGCGGAGTAGTACAGATACGCAGTATTTT
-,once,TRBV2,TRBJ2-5,CASNLGDMGETQYF,TGTGCCAGCAACCTAGGGGATATGGGGGAGACCCAGTACTTC
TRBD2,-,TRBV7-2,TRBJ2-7,CASSPQVASGSYEQYF,TGTGCCAGCAGCCCCCAGGTCGCCAGCGGGAGTTACGAGCAGTACTTC
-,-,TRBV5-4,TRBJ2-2,CASSPDSGGQELFF,TGTGCCAGCAGCCCGGACAGTGGAGGACAGGAGCTGTTTTTT
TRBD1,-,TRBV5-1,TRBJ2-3,CASSPGQGETDTQYF,TGCGCCAGCAGCCCTGGACAGGGCGAAACAGATACGCAGTATTTT